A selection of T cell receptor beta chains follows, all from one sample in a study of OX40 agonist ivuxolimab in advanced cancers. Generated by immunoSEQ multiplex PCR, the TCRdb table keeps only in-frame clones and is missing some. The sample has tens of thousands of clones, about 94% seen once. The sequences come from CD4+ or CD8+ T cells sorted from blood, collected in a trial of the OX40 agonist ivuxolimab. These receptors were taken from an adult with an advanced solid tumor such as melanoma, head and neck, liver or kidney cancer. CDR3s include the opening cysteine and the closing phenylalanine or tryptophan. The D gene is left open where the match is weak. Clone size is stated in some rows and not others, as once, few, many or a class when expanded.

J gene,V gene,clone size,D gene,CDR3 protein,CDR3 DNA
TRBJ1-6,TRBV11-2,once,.,CASSLWGGQSKDSPLHF,TGTGCCAGCAGCCTATGGGGCGGACAGTCTAAGGATTCACCCCTCCACTTT
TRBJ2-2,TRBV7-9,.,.,CASSLVKSNTGELFF,TGTGCCAGCAGCTTAGTCAAAAGTAACACCGGGGAGCTGTTTTTT
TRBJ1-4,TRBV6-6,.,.,CATGEGQREKLFF,TGTGCCACGGGGGAAGGCCAAAGAGAAAAACTGTTTTTT
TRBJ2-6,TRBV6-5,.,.,CASSPMKSGANVLTF,TGTGCCAGCAGTCCCATGAAATCTGGGGCCAACGTCCTGACTTTC
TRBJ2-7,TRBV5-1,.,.,CASSADRDHYEQYF,TGCGCCAGCAGCGCGGACCGGGATCACTACGAGCAGTACTTC
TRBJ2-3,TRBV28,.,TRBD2,CASSRRYLAGVADTQYF,TGTGCCAGCAGCCGGAGGTACCTAGCGGGAGTGGCAGATACGCAGTATTTT
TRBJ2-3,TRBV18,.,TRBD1,CASSPGVAGGFTDTQYF,TGTGCCAGCTCACCGGGCGTGGCAGGGGGATTCACAGATACGCAGTATTTT
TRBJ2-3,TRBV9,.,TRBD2,CASSVVGSGGPDTQYF,TGTGCCAGCAGCGTAGTTGGTAGCGGGGGCCCAGATACGCAGTATTTT
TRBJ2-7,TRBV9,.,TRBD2,CASSPLERGLYEQYF,TGTGCCAGCAGCCCCCTAGAGCGGGGGCTTTACGAGCAGTACTTC
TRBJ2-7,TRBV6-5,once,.,CASSYTRGKDEQYF,TGTGCCAGCAGTTACACCCGGGGGAAAGACGAGCAGTACTTC
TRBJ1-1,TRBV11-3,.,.,CASSSGGSTEAFF,TGTGCCAGCAGCTCCGGAGGGAGCACTGAAGCTTTCTTT
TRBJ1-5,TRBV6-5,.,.,CASSSLRALQPQHF,TGTGCCAGCAGTTCTCTAAGGGCTCTTCAGCCCCAGCATTTT
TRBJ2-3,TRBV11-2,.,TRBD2,CASSLGGLAADTQYF,TGTGCCAGCAGCTTAGGGGGACTAGCAGCAGATACGCAGTATTTT
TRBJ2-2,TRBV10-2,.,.,CASRTGNTGELFF,TGCGCCAGCAGGACGGGAAACACCGGGGAGCTGTTTTTT
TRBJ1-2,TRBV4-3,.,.,CASSQERVGYGYTF,TGCGCCAGCAGCCAAGAGCGGGTAGGCTATGGCTACACCTTC
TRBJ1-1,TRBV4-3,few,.,CASSREDTEAFF,TGCGCCAGCAGCCGTGAAGACACTGAAGCTTTCTTT
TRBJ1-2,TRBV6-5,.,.,CASSYSAISSFYGYTF,TGTGCCAGCAGTTACTCGGCCATCTCCTCCTTCTATGGCTACACCTTC
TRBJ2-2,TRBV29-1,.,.,CSVPGTSTGELFF,TGCAGCGTTCCCGGGACTTCCACCGGGGAGCTGTTTTTT
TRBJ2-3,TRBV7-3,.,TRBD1,CASSSDRVWRADTQYF,TGTGCCAGCAGCTCGGACAGGGTTTGGAGGGCAGATACGCAGTATTTT
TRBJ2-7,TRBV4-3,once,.,CASSQDWGGYEQYF,TGCGCCAGCAGCCAAGATTGGGGCGGCTACGAGCAGTACTTC
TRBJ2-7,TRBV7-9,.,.,CASSTLGVADEQYF,TGTGCCAGCAGCACCCTAGGGGTTGCCGACGAGCAGTACTTC
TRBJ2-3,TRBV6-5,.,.,CASSYFKGPDTQYF,TGTGCCAGCAGTTACTTTAAGGGCCCAGATACGCAGTATTTT
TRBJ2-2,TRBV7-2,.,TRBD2,CASSPRWLAGAHTGELFF,TGTGCCAGCAGCCCGAGGTGGTTAGCGGGAGCGCATACCGGGGAGCTGTTTTTT
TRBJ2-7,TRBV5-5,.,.,CASSLYGSYEQYF,TGTGCCAGCAGCTTGTACGGCTCCTACGAGCAGTACTTC
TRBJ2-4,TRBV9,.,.,CASSVGDVRAKNIQYF,TGTGCCAGCAGCGTAGGGGACGTGAGAGCCAAAAACATTCAGTACTTC
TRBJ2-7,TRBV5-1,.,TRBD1,CASSPLDRGFHEQYF,TGCGCCAGCAGCCCCCTCGACAGGGGATTCCACGAGCAGTACTTC
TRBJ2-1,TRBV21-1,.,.,CASRPTLRDRHHNEQFF,TGTGCCAGCAGACCCACGCTCCGGGACAGGCACCACAATGAGCAGTTCTTC
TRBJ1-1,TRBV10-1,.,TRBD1,CASSRDRANPGMNTEAFF,TGCGCCAGTTCCCGGGACAGGGCTAATCCGGGCATGAACACTGAAGCTTTCTTT
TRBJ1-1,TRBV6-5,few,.,CASGPRGTEAFF,TGTGCCAGCGGCCCTAGGGGCACTGAAGCTTTCTTT
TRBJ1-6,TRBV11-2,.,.,CASSSRETPLHF,TGTGCCAGCAGCTCCCGTGAGACACCCCTCCACTTT
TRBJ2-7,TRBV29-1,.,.,CSVGRAVSSYEQYF,TGCAGCGTTGGTAGAGCGGTAAGCTCCTACGAGCAGTACTTC
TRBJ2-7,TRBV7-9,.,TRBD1,CASEGAQNEQYF,TGTGCCTCCGAGGGGGCGCAGAACGAGCAGTACTTC
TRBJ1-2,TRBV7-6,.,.,CASSLGGEVGYGYTF,TGTGCCAGCAGCTTAGGAGGAGAGGTGGGCTATGGCTACACCTTC
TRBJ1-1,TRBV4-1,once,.,CASSQDAGVPTEAFF,TGCGCCAGCAGCCAAGACGCAGGGGTTCCCACTGAAGCTTTCTTT
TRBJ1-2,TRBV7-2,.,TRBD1,CASSLRDSPYYGYTF,TGTGCCAGCAGCCTCCGGGACAGCCCCTACTATGGCTACACCTTC
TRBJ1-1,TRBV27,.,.,CASSLGSPGASEAFF,TGTGCCAGCAGTTTAGGTTCTCCAGGGGCAAGTGAAGCTTTCTTT
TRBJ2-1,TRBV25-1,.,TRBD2,CASSEVTGGLASHNEQFF,TGTGCCAGCAGTGAGGTGACGGGAGGACTAGCATCCCACAATGAGCAGTTCTTC
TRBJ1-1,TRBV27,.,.,CASALGPLGGLTEAFF,TGTGCCAGCGCCTTGGGTCCCCTGGGGGGCCTGACTGAAGCTTTCTTT
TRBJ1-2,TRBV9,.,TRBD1,CASSGTGGSYGYTF,TGTGCCAGCAGCGGAACAGGGGGAAGCTATGGCTACACCTTC
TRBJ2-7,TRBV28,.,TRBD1,CASSLWTGTYEQYF,TGTGCCAGCAGTCTTTGGACAGGGACCTACGAGCAGTACTTC
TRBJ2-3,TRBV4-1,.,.,CASSQWGSGGTDTQYF,TGCGCCAGCAGCCAATGGGGGAGTGGGGGCACAGATACGCAGTATTTT
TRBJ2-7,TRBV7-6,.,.,CAVLTKYEQYF,TGTGCCGTACTAACGAAGTACGAGCAGTACTTC